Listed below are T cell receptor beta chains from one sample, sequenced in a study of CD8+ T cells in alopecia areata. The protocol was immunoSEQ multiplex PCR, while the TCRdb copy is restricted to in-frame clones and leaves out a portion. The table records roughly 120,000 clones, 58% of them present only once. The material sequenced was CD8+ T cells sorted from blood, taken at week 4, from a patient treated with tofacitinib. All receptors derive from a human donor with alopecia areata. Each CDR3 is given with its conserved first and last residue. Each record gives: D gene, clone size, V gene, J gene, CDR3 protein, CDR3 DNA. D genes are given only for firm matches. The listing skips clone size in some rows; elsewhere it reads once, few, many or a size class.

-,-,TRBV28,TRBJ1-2,CASSLAAIYGYTF,TGTGCCAGCAGTTTGGCAGCTATCTATGGCTACACCTTC
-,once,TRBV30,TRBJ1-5,CAWSVPRSPQHF,TGTGCCTGGAGTGTACCACGCTCGCCCCAGCATTTT
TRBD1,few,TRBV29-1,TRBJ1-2,CSVERGGDGYTF,TGCAGCGTTGAACGAGGGGGCGATGGCTACACCTTC
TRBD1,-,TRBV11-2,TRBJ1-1,CASSLGQGAAEAFF,TGTGCCAGCAGCTTAGGACAGGGGGCCGCTGAAGCTTTCTTT
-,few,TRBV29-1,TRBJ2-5,CSVVGRNQETQYF,TGCAGCGTTGTTGGGCGGAACCAAGAGACCCAGTACTTC
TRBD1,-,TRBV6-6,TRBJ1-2,CASSTTTGAIDGYTF,TGTGCCAGCAGTACAACGACAGGGGCAATAGATGGCTACACCTTC
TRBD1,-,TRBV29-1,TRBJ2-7,CSVDGLGQALSYEQYF,TGCAGCGTTGATGGCCTGGGACAGGCCCTCTCCTACGAGCAGTACTTC
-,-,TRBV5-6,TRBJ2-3,CASSADSISTDTQYF,TGTGCCAGCAGCGCCGACAGCATTAGCACAGATACGCAGTATTTT
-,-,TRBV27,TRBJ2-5,CASSSGFTGETQYF,TGTGCCAGCAGTTCAGGGTTCACGGGAGAGACCCAGTACTTC
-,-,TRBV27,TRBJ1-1,CASSLYGNTEAFF,TGTGCCAGCAGTTTGTACGGGAACACTGAAGCTTTCTTT
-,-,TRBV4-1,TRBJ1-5,CASSWTRTDNQPQHF,TGCGCCAGCAGTTGGACCCGGACAGACAATCAGCCCCAGCATTTT
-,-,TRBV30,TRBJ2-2,CAWKGSTGELFF,TGTGCCTGGAAAGGGAGCACCGGGGAGCTGTTTTTT
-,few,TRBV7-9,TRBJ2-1,CASSPVAVDEQFF,TGTGCCAGCAGCCCAGTTGCGGTGGATGAGCAGTTCTTC
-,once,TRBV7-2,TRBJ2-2,CASSSHFGGVVAGELFF,TGTGCCAGCAGCTCCCACTTCGGTGGGGTGGTAGCCGGGGAGCTGTTTTTT
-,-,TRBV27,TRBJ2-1,CASRELDEQFF,TGTGCCAGCAGGGAATTGGATGAGCAGTTCTTC
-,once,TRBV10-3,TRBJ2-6,CAITPQAGRDSGANVLTF,TGTGCCATAACCCCCCAGGCGGGACGGGACTCTGGGGCCAACGTCCTGACTTTC
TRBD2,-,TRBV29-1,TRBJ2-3,CSVSGLAGGASTDTQYF,TGCAGCGTTTCCGGACTAGCGGGGGGTGCTAGCACAGATACGCAGTATTTT
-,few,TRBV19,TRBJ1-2,CASSAAVDSNYGYTF,TGTGCCAGTAGTGCCGCCGTGGACAGCAACTATGGCTACACCTTC
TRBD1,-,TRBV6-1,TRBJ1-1,CASPGQGDTEAFF,TGTGCCTCCCCGGGACAGGGAGACACTGAAGCTTTCTTT
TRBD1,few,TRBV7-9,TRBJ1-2,CASLGDSLNYGYTF,TGTGCCAGCCTGGGGGACAGCCTGAACTATGGCTACACCTTC
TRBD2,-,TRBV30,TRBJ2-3,CAWIPNPTSGGGIADTQYF,TGTGCCTGGATCCCGAACCCAACTAGCGGGGGGGGAATCGCAGATACGCAGTATTTT
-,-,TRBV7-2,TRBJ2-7,CASSESPGREQYF,TGTGCCAGCAGCGAATCCCCGGGGAGAGAGCAGTACTTC
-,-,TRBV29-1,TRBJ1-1,CSVEGTRARAEAFF,TGCAGCGTTGAGGGAACGAGGGCGCGCGCTGAAGCTTTCTTT
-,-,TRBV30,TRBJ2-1,CAWSVADEQFF,TGTGCCTGGAGTGTAGCGGATGAGCAGTTCTTC
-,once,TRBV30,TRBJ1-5,CAWSPDQNQPQHF,TGTGCCTGGAGCCCTGACCAAAATCAGCCCCAGCATTTT
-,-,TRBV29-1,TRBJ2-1,CSVEWGSYEQFF,TGCAGCGTTGAGTGGGGTTCCTATGAGCAGTTCTTC
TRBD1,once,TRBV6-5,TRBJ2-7,CASSYGATGYEQYF,TGTGCCAGCAGTTACGGGGCGACAGGGTACGAGCAGTACTTC